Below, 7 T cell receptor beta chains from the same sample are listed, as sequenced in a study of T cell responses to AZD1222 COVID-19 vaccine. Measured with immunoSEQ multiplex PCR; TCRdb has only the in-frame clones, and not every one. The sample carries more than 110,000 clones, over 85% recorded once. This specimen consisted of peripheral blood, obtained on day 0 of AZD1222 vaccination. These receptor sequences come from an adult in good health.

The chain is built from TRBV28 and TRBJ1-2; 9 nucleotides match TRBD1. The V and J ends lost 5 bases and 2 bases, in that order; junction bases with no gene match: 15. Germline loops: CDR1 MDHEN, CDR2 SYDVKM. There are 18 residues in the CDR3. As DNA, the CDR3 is TGTGCCAGCAGTACAACATTCCCCTTACAGGGGGCCAACTATGGCTACACCTTC. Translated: CASSTTFPLQGANYGYTF.

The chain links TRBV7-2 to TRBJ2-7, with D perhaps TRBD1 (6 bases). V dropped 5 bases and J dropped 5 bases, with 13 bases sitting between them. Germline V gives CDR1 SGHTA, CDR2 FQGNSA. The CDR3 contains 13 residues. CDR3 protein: CASSLTGNHEQYF. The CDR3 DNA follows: TGTGCCAGCAGCCTCACAGGGAACCACGAGCAGTACTTC.

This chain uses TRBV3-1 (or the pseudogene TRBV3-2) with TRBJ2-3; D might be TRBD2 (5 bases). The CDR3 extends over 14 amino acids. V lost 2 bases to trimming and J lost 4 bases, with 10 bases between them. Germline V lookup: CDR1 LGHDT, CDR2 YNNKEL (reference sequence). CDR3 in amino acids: CASSQLASPDTQYF. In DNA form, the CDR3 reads TGTGCCAGCAGCCAACTAGCATCCCCAGATACGCAGTATTTT.

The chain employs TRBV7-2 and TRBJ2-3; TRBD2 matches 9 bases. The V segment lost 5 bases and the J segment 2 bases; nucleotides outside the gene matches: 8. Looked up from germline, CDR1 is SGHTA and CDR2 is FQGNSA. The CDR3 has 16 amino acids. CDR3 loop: CASSPLAGPYTDTQYF. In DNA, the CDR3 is TGTGCCAGCAGCCCACTAGCGGGCCCATACACAGATACGCAGTATTTT.

For the CDR3, the DNA is TGTGCCAGCTCACTGGGACAGGGAGATCAGCCCCAGCATTTT. Translation: CASSLGQGDQPQHF. The gene calls are TRBV18 and TRBJ1-5; 9 bases align to TRBD1. Germline V CDR1 and CDR2: KGHSH, LQKENI. This CDR3 region has 14 residues. Unmatched junction bases numbered 3, after V lost 4 bases and J lost 5 bases.

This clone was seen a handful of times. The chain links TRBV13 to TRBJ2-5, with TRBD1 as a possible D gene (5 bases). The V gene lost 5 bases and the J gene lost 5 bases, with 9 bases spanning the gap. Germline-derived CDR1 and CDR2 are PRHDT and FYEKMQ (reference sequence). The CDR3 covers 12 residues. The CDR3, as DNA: TGTGCCAGCAGCAGGACATACGAGACCCAGTACTTC. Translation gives CASSRTYETQYF.

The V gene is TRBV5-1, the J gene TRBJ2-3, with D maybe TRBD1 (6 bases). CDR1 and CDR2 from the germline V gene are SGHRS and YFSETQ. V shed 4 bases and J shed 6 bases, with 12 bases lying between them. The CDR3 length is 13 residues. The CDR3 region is CASSETGSDTQYF. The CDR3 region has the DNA TGCGCCAGCAGCGAAACAGGGTCCGATACGCAGTATTTT.